Following are 20 T cell receptor beta chains from one sample sequenced in a study of T cell repertoires in aging, cancer and after chemotherapy. TRB rearrangements spanning V, D and J were amplified using mixed TRB-A/B primers. TCRdb itself ran the multiplex PCR reads through MiXCR, one entry per CDR3 protein. The data show around 2,500 distinct CDR3 sequences, with around 25% seen just once and approximately 12% held by the top ten. TCR beta rearrangements were amplified from peripheral blood genomic DNA. The sequenced material came from blood. The receptor source for this set is a human donor in good health.

This clonotype is hyperexpanded (1% or more) within its sample. The chain has TRBV29-1 and TRBJ2-2; 7 bases match TRBD1. Germline V gene sequence: CDR1 SQVTM, CDR2 ANQGSEA. With V trimmed by 6 bases and J by 5 bases, 6 bases remained unmatched. The CDR3 has 13 amino acids. The CDR3 nucleotides read TGCAGCGTCGCTGACAGGGCAACCGGGGAGCTGTTTTTT. It yields the protein CSVADRATGELFF.

The V call is TRBV20-1, the J call TRBJ1-5; D uncertain. Trimming shortened V by 6 bases and J by 3 bases, and 15 bases separated the two germline ends. The CDR3 extends over 14 amino acids. CDR1 and CDR2 from the germline V gene are DFQATT and SNEGSKA (reference sequence). This CDR3 reads CSAYDGVSNQPQHF. The DNA of the CDR3 is TGCAGTGCATACGACGGGGTATCCAATCAGCCCCAGCATTTT.

By share, this clonotype ranks as large (0.1 to 1%). The rearrangement links TRBV29-1 to TRBJ2-7; either TRBD1 or TRBD2 may supply D (5 bases each). V lost 7 bases, J lost 1 base, and 14 bases lay in between. This CDR3 is built from 13 residues. CDR1 is SQVTM, CDR2 ANQGSEA, per germline. The CDR3 DNA reads as TGCAGCGCCCTAAGGGACGCATCCTACGAGCAGTACTTC. It is translated as CSALRDASYEQYF.

By frequency in the sample, this clonotype is medium-sized. This chain connects TRBV27 to TRBJ2-1; 11 nucleotides line up with TRBD2. CDR1 is MNHEY and CDR2 is SMNVEV in the germline V gene (reference sequence). This CDR3 spans 19 amino acids. J gave up 0 bases and V 7 bases, and 14 bases lay outside the gene matches. The CDR3 reads CASTLTSGVLGLSYNEQFF. DNA of the CDR3: TGTGCCAGCACCTTGACTAGCGGGGTCCTGGGGCTCTCCTACAATGAGCAGTTCTTC.

By its share, this clonotype is medium-sized (0.01 to 0.1%). The chain is built from TRBV15 and TRBJ2-1, with TRBD2 as a possible D gene (7 bases). The CDR3 runs 18 residues. Trimming took off 0 bases at V and 5 bases at J, with 20 bases between the two ends. Germline V gene lookup returns CDR1 LNHNV and CDR2 YYDKDF (reference sequence). The CDR3 DNA reads TGTGCCACCAGCAGAGATCAGGCTCGGGGGGCTTACGACAATGAGCAGTTCTTC. Translation: CATSRDQARGAYDNEQFF.

This clonotype is a singleton in its sample. Without the conserved terminal phenylalanine or tryptophan, this CDR3 likely stems from a read error. The DNA is omitted, as the CDR3 cannot be located on it reliably, and the CDR3 follows TCRdb's listing. The rearrangement joins TRBV12-3 or TRBV12-4 to TRBJ2-1; the table calls TRBD2, which could not be checked here. The CDR3 contains 10 residues when both ends are counted. The CDR3 sequence is CASSSYPSSG.

This clonotype is medium-sized (0.01 to 0.1%) by share. V and J are TRBV7-2 and TRBJ2-1, with D maybe TRBD2 (6 bases). The V and J ends lost 4 bases and 9 bases respectively, with 10 bases between them. Germline V lookup: CDR1 SGHTA, CDR2 FQGNSA. This CDR3 region has 12 residues. CDR3 loop: CASSSVSGEQFF. CDR3 bases: TGTGCCAGCAGCTCAGTTAGCGGTGAGCAGTTCTTC.

The gene calls are TRBV4-3 and TRBJ1-6; TRBD1 is a possible D gene (6 bases). The CDR3 extends over 16 amino acids. V lost 0 bases and J 9 bases, leaving 15 bases between the germline ends. Germline values: CDR1 LGHNA, CDR2 YSLEER. The CDR3 DNA reads TGCGCCAGCAGCCAAGAGGTTGGGGGGGCGGGTTCACCCCTCCACTTT. This sequence encodes CASSQEVGGAGSPLHF.

By its share, this clonotype is medium-sized. As DNA, the CDR3 is TGTGCCAGCAGTTACGGGCCGGGGCCGAGAGAGCAGTACTTC. Translating gives CASSYGPGPREQYF. The V call is TRBV6-5, the J call TRBJ2-7, with D perhaps matching TRBD1 or TRBD2 (5 bases each). Per the germline V gene, CDR1 is MNHEY and CDR2 is SVGAGI. V was shortened by 2 bases and J by 7 bases, with 15 bases between the two germline ends. The length of the CDR3 is 14 residues.

V and J are TRBV19 and TRBJ1-5; 10 nucleotides align to TRBD1. The CDR3 covers 15 residues. V trimming: 10 bases; J trimming: 5 bases; junction bases outside the gene matches: 11. The germline CDR1 and CDR2 sequences are LNHDA and SQIVND (reference sequence). The CDR3 DNA sequence: TGTGCCACCGGGACAGGGGAAGTTGAACATCAGCCCCAGCATTTT. Translation gives CATGTGEVEHQPQHF.

The chain carries TRBV7-2 and TRBJ2-1, with no clear D. CDR3 length: 16 residues. V gave up 3 bases and J gave up 3 bases, with 15 bases separating them. Germline CDR1 and CDR2: SGHTA and FQGNSA. The CDR3 region is CASSFTSVGVYNEQFF. The DNA of the CDR3 is TGTGCCAGCAGCTTCACAAGCGTTGGGGTCTACAATGAGCAGTTCTTC.

The chain is built from TRBV20-1 and TRBJ2-3, with D possibly being TRBD1 (6 bases). This CDR3 spans 14 amino acids. Trimming cost V 6 bases and J 1 base, with 14 bases left between them. Per the germline V gene, CDR1 is DFQATT and CDR2 is SNEGSKA (reference sequence). CDR3 coding DNA: TGCAGTGCCATACAACCAGGGGGCACAGATACGCAGTATTTT. Its translation: CSAIQPGGTDTQYF.

The chain uses TRBV12-3 or TRBV12-4 and TRBJ1-2; D perhaps matches TRBD1 (6 bases). CDR3 length: 12 amino acids. Trimming stripped 6 bases from V and 2 bases from J, with 7 bases between. CDR3 residues: CASRQGNYGYTF. CDR3 nucleotides: TGTGCCAGCAGACAGGGCAACTATGGCTACACCTTC.

By sample fraction, this clonotype is large. The genes are TRBV6-1 and TRBJ2-1; TRBD1 matches at 8 bases. In germline, CDR1 is MNHNS, CDR2 SASEGT. V trimming: 0 bases; J trimming: 5 bases; junction bases outside the gene matches: 6. The CDR3 is 16 amino acids. CDR3 residues: CASSEAGRGRDNEQFF. The CDR3 region has the DNA TGTGCCAGCAGTGAAGCGGGCAGGGGGCGAGACAATGAGCAGTTCTTC.

This clonotype was counted between two and nine times. This chain links TRBV4-3 with TRBJ2-1, with D uncertain. The germline V gene has CDR1 LGHNA and CDR2 YSLEER. Trimming stripped 3 bases from V and 6 bases from J, with 12 bases between. The CDR3 extends over 14 amino acids. The DNA for the CDR3 is TGCGCCAGCAGCCAGGAAGATATAGGCAATGAGCAGTTCTTC. Translating gives CASSQEDIGNEQFF.

Sample share makes this clonotype medium-sized (0.01 to 0.1%). The V and J genes are TRBV20-1 and TRBJ2-3; 8 nucleotides align to TRBD2. CDR1 and CDR2 from the germline V gene are DFQATT and SNEGSKA (reference sequence). V trimming: 5 bases; J trimming: 1 base; junction bases outside the gene matches: 5. This CDR3 is built from 14 residues. This CDR3 is CSAVRGARTDTQYF. The CDR3 DNA reads as TGCAGTGCTGTGCGGGGGGCGCGCACAGATACGCAGTATTTT.

This clonotype is medium-sized. The gene calls are TRBV6-2 or TRBV6-3 and TRBJ2-7; possible D gene TRBD1, 5 bases. Germline V gives CDR1 MNHEY, CDR2 SVGEGT. This CDR3 has 16 amino acids. V was clipped by 2 bases and J by 1 base, with 15 bases between them. The CDR3 here is CASSYPSRVYSYEQYF. CDR3 nucleotides: TGTGCCAGCAGTTACCCGAGCAGGGTCTATTCCTACGAGCAGTACTTC.

The chain uses TRBV6-5 and TRBJ1-4; 8 bases line up with TRBD1. The CDR3 runs to 13 residues. Trimming took 10 bases from V and 5 from J; bases not matched to a gene: 6. Germline assignment: CDR1 MNHEY and CDR2 SVGAGI. CDR3: CATGTGSNEKLFF. The CDR3 DNA follows: TGTGCCACCGGGACAGGTTCCAATGAAAAACTGTTTTTT.

This clonotype was counted a few times. J is TRBJ1-5 and V is TRBV7-6, with 8 bases aligning to TRBD1. This CDR3 has 16 residues. Trimming cost V 5 bases and J 1 base; bases outside gene matches: 7. CDR1 and CDR2 from the germline V gene are SGHVS and FNYEAQ. As DNA, the CDR3 is TGTGCCAGCAGCACTGGACAGGGTGGAAGCAATCAGCCCCAGCATTTT. It codes for CASSTGQGGSNQPQHF.

The rearrangement links TRBV7-9 to TRBJ1-5, with D unclear. The germline V gene encodes CDR1 SEHNR and CDR2 FQNEAQ (reference sequence). Trimming took 2 bases from V and 5 from J, leaving 4 bases between them. The CDR3 has 12 residues. The CDR3 region is CASSLQDQPQHF. The CDR3 bases are TGTGCCAGCAGCTTACAGGATCAGCCCCAGCATTTT. Combining the CDR3 with reference TRBV7-9 and TRBJ1-5 gives the whole variable domain DTGVSQNPRHKITKRGQNVTFRCDPISEHNRLYWYRQTLGQGPEFLTYFQNEAQLEKSRLLSDRFSAERPKGSFSTLEIQRTEQGDSAMYLCASSLQDQPQHFGDGTRLSIL.